This paragraph covers one T cell receptor beta chain sequence. This record comes from a study of PD-L1 blockade in urothelial cancer. On the study more broadly: Analysis of the blood was performed 3 weeks (second dose) and 6 weeks after treatment start.

TCRdb's copy holds only in-frame clones and misses some; the assay was immunoSEQ multiplex PCR. The table records 95,000 to 100,000 clones, roughly 91% of them present only once. V was shortened by 4 bases and J by 2 bases, with 13 bases between the two germline ends. The CDR3 totals 15 residues. CDR1 is SGHNT, CDR2 YYREEE, per germline (reference sequence). Time point: pretreatment peripheral blood. The sequence was obtained from a man between 60 and 75 years old with urothelial cancer. Sequencing used PBMCs, obtained around atezolizumab (anti-PD-L1) treatment. The gene calls are TRBV5-4 and TRBJ2-1; tentative D call: TRBD1 (5 bases). CDR3 DNA sequence: TGTGCCAGCAGCCCCGAGACAGAACCCTACAATGAGCAGTTCTTC. Translating it yields CASSPETEPYNEQFF. The full variable domain, with the rest looked up from reference TRBV5-4 and TRBJ2-1, is ETGVTQSPTHLIKTRGQQVTLRCSSQSGHNTVSWYQQALGQGPQFIFQYYREEENGRGNFPPRFSGLQFPNYSSELNVNALELDDSALYLCASSPETEPYNEQFFGPGTRLTVL.